This T cell receptor beta chain is drawn from a study of early T cells in non-severe SARS-CoV-2 infection (dated by TCRdb to about 2021). For the wider study: Bulk RNA from unsorted whole blood was used for TCR sequencing, so alpha and beta chains could not be paired. On the study overall, not on this receptor specifically: VDJdb matching was skewed toward anti-spike CD8 responses and likely underestimated virus-specific expansions by missing private and CD4 specificities.

The library was made by 5' RACE. The sequencer listed for this sample is NextSeq 500. The TCR library protocol attached unique molecular identifiers to individual cDNA molecules to correct for sequencing error and PCR bias. Both TCR alpha and beta chains were sequenced, and tight co-correlation was observed between alpha and beta sequence abundances in each sample. Turning to the authors' computational methods: Decombinator V4 was used to annotate TCR sequences for V gene, J gene and CDR3. Expanded TCRs were defined as changing significantly between any two time points under a Poisson model with p below 0.0001. TCR abundances were normalised to the total number of TCRs sequenced per sample and were expressed as counts per million. MAIT TCRs were defined by TRAV1-2 paired with TRAJ12, TRAJ20 or TRAJ33, and iNKT TCRs by TRAV10 paired with TRAJ18. VDJdb, accessed on 1 November 2021, was searched for TCRs annotated for CMV, EBV and SARS-CoV-2, and TCRs annotated for more than one antigen were excluded. The raw public data were reprocessed by TCRdb itself: fastp quality trimming at Q25, MiXCR clonotype calling, in-frame beta chains only. Identical CDR3 protein sequences are pooled into one entry, listed with their most common genes and DNA. The V and J calls here are based on TCRdb, not the publication. Recorded for this sample are about 100,000 distinct CDR3 sequences; around 10% of them occurred a single time. Of the sample, 3.1% is held by the ten largest clones.

Spanning cysteine to phenylalanine, the CDR3 consists of 18 amino acids. Just CDR3 DNA is preserved here, 54 bases in frame from base 1. The germline V gene yields SGHVS for CDR1 and FNYEAQ for CDR2. V gives up 5 bases and J gives up 0 bases, and the segment between their germline ends measures 23 bases. This clonotype was detected a few times. Its antigen target is currently unknown. One base away there is no much larger clone; base qualities are not given. The study was a case-control design nested within a healthcare worker cohort in London, UK, with weekly nasopharyngeal swab PCR tests and blood sampling. Healthcare workers were recruited between 23 and 31 March 2020, during the week of the UK lockdown, and were followed weekly for up to roughly 15 weeks.

Sequencing was performed on whole blood. This clonotype was sampled from an adult who was a healthcare worker with PCR-confirmed SARS-CoV-2 infection or an uninfected control (not recorded which). This sequence uses TRBV7-6 and TRBJ2-7; matching of 6 bases hints at TRBD1 as the D gene. The CDR3 corresponds to CASSPGTRSFLSSYEQYF. The sequenced DNA is TGTGCCAGCAGCCCCGGGACAAGGTCCTTCCTGAGCTCCTACGAGCAGTACTTC.